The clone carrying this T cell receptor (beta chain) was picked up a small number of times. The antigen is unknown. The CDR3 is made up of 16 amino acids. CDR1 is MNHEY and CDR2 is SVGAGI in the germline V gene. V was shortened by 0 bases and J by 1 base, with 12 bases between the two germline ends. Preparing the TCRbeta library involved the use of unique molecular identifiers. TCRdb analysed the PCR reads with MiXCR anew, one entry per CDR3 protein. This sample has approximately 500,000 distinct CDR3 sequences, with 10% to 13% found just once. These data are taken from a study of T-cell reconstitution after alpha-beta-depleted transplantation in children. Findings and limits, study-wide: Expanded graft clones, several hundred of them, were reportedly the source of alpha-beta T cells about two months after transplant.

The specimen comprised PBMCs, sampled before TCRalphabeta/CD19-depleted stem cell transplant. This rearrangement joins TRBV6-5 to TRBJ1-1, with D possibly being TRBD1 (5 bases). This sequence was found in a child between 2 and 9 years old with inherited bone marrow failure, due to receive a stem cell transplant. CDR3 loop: CASSYSSRGWNTEAFF. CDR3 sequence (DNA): TGTGCCAGCAGTTACTCGAGTCGGGGCTGGAACACTGAAGCTTTCTTT.